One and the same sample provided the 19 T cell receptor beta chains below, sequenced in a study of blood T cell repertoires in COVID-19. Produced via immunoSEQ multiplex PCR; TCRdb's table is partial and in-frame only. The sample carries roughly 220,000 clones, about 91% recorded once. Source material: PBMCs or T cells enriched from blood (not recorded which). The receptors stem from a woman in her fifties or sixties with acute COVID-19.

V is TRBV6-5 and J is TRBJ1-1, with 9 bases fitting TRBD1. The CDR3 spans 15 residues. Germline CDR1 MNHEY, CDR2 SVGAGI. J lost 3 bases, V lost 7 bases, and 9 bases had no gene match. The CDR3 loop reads CASTLGQGWDTEAFF. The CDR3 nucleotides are TGTGCCAGCACATTGGGACAGGGATGGGACACTGAAGCTTTCTTT.

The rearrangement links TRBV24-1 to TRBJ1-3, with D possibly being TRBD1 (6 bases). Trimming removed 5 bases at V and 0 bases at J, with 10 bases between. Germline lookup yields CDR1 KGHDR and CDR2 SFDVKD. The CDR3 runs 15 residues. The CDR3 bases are TGTGCCACCAGTGGTCAGGGGCCCTCTGGAAACACCATATATTTT. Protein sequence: CATSGQGPSGNTIYF.

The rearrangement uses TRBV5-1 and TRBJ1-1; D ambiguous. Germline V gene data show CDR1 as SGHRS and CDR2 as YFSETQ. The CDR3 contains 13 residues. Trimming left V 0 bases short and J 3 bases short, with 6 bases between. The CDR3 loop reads CASSLVQDTEAFF. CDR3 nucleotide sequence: TGCGCCAGCAGCTTGGTTCAGGACACTGAAGCTTTCTTT. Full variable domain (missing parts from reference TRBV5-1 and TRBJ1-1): KAGVTQTPRYLIKTRGQQVTLSCSPISGHRSVSWYQQTPGQGLQFLFEYFSETQRNKGNFPGRFSGRQFSNSRSEMNVSTLELGDSALYLCASSLVQDTEAFFGQGTRLTVV.

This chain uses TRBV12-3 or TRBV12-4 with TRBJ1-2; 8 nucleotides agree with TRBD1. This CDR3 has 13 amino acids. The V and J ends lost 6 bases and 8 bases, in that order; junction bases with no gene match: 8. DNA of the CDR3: TGTGCCAGCAGAAATACAGGGGGAAGGGGCTACACCTTC. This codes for CASRNTGGRGYTF.

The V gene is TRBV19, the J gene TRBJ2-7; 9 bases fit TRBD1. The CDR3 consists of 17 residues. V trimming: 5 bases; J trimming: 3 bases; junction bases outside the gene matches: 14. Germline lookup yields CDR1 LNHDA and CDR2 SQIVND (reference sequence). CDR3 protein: CASSVQGAKSIHYEQYF. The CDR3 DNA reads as TGTGCCAGTAGTGTACAGGGGGCTAAGTCGATACACTACGAGCAGTACTTC.

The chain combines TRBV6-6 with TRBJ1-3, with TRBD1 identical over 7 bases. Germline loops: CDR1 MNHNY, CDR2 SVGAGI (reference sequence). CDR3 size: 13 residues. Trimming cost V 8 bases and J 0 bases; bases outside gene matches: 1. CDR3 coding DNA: TGTGCCAGCTCAGGGGGCTCTGGAAACACCATATATTTT. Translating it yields CASSGGSGNTIYF.

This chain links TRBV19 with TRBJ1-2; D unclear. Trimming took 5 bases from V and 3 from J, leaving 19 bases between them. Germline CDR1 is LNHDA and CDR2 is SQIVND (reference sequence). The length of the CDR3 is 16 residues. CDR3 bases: TGTGCCAGTAGTTGGGTGCTCGCGGATTTAGACTATGGCTACACCTTC. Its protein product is CASSWVLADLDYGYTF.

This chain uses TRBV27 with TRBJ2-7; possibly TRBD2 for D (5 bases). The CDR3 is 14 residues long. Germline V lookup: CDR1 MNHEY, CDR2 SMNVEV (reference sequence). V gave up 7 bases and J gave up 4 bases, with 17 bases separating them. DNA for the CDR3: TGTGCCAGCACAAAGAAACTGGGCGGGTACGAGCAGTACTTC. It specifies CASTKKLGGYEQYF.

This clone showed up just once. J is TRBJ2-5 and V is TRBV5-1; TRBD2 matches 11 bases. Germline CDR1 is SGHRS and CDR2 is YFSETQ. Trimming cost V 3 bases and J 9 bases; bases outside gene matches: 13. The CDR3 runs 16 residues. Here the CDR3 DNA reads TGCGCCAGCAGCTGGGGGGGACTAGCGGACCTCACGGCCCAGTACTTC. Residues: CASSWGGLADLTAQYF.

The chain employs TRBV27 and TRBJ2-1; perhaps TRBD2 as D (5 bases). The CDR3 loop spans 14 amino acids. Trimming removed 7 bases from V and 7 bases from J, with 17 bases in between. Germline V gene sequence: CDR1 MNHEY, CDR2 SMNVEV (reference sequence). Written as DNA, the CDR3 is TGTGCCAGCACCCTAGGAGGTTTTCAGAATGAGCAGTTCTTC. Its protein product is CASTLGGFQNEQFF.

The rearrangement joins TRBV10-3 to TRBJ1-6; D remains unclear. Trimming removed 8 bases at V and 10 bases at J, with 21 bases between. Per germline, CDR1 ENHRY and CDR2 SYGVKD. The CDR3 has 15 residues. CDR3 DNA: TGTGCCATCGGTAACAGTAGTAAAGGTTACTCACCCCTCCACTTT. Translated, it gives CAIGNSSKGYSPLHF.

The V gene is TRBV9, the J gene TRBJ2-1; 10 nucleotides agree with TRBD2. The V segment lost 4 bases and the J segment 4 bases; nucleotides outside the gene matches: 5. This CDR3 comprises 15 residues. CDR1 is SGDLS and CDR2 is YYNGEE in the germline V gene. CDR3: CASSPRTSGYNEQFF. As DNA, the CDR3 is TGTGCCAGCAGCCCACGGACTAGCGGTTACAATGAGCAGTTCTTC.

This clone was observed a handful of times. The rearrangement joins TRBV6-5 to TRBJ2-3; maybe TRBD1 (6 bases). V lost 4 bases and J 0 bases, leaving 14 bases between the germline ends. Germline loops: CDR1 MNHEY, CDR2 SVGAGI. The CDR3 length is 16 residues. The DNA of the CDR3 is TGTGCCAGCAGTTGGGCGACAGGCTTTAGCACAGATACGCAGTATTTT. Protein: CASSWATGFSTDTQYF.

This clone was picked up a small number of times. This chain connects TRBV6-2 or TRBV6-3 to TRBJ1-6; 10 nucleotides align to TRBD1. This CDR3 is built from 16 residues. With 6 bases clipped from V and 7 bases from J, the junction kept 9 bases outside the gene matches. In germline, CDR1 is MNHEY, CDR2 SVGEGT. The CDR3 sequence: CASSLRQGAWNSPLHF. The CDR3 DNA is TGTGCCAGCAGCCTCAGACAGGGGGCTTGGAATTCACCCCTCCACTTT.

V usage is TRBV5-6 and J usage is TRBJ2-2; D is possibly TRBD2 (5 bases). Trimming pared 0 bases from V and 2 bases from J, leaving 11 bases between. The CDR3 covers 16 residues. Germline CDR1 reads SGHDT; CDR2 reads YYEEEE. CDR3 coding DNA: TGTGCCAGCAGCTTGGTTAGCGCACCAAACACCGGGGAGCTGTTTTTT. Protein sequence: CASSLVSAPNTGELFF.

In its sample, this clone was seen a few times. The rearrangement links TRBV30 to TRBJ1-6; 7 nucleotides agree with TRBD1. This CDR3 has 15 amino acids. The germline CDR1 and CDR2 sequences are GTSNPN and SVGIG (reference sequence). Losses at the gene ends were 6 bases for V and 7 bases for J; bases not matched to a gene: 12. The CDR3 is CACTPGGGRNSPLHF. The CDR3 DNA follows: TGTGCCTGCACCCCAGGGGGAGGTAGAAATTCACCCCTCCACTTT.

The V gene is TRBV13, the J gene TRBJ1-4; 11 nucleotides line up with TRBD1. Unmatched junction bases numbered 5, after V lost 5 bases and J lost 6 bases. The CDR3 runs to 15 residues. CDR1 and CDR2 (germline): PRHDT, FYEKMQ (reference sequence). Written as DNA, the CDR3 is TGTGCCAGCAGCACGTGGGGACAGGGGGATGAAAAACTGTTTTTT. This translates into CASSTWGQGDEKLFF.

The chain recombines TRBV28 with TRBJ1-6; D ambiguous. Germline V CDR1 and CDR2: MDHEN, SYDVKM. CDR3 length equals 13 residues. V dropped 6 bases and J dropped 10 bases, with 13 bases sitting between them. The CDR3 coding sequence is TGTGCCAGCAGCCGGGGAGTGGGATCACCCCTCCACTTT. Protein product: CASSRGVGSPLHF.

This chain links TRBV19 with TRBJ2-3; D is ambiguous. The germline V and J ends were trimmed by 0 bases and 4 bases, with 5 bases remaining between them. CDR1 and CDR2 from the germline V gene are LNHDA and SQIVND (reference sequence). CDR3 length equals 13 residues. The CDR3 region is CASSIEESDTQYF. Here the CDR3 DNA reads TGTGCCAGTAGTATAGAGGAGTCAGATACGCAGTATTTT.